This TCR beta chain emerged from a study of CD8 T cells in ankylosing spondylitis. Overall study results and limits: Disease-linked clones had a CD8+ phenotype and relatively low frequency in peripheral blood.

CDR3 size: 14 residues. Germline trimming cut 5 bases from V and 3 bases from J; bases unmatched to any gene: 5. Germline lookup yields CDR1 SEHNR and CDR2 FQNEAQ (reference sequence). About this clonotype: Antigen unknown.

Researchers built TCR beta libraries using quantitative 5'-RACE with molecular barcodes. TCRdb ran MiXCR on the 5' RACE reads and lists one entry per CDR3 protein. The sample includes about 160,000 distinct CDR3 sequences, approximately 20% of them seen just once. The genes are TRBV7-9 and TRBJ2-5, with TRBD2 matching over 8 bases. The sequence was obtained from a male donor with ankylosing spondylitis or in good health (not recorded which). The sequencing sample was made of blood, either unsorted or a sorted T cell fraction (not recorded which). The CDR3 DNA follows: TGTGCCAGCAGCCGCAGCGGGAGTAAAGAGACCCAGTACTTC. It specifies CASSRSGSKETQYF.